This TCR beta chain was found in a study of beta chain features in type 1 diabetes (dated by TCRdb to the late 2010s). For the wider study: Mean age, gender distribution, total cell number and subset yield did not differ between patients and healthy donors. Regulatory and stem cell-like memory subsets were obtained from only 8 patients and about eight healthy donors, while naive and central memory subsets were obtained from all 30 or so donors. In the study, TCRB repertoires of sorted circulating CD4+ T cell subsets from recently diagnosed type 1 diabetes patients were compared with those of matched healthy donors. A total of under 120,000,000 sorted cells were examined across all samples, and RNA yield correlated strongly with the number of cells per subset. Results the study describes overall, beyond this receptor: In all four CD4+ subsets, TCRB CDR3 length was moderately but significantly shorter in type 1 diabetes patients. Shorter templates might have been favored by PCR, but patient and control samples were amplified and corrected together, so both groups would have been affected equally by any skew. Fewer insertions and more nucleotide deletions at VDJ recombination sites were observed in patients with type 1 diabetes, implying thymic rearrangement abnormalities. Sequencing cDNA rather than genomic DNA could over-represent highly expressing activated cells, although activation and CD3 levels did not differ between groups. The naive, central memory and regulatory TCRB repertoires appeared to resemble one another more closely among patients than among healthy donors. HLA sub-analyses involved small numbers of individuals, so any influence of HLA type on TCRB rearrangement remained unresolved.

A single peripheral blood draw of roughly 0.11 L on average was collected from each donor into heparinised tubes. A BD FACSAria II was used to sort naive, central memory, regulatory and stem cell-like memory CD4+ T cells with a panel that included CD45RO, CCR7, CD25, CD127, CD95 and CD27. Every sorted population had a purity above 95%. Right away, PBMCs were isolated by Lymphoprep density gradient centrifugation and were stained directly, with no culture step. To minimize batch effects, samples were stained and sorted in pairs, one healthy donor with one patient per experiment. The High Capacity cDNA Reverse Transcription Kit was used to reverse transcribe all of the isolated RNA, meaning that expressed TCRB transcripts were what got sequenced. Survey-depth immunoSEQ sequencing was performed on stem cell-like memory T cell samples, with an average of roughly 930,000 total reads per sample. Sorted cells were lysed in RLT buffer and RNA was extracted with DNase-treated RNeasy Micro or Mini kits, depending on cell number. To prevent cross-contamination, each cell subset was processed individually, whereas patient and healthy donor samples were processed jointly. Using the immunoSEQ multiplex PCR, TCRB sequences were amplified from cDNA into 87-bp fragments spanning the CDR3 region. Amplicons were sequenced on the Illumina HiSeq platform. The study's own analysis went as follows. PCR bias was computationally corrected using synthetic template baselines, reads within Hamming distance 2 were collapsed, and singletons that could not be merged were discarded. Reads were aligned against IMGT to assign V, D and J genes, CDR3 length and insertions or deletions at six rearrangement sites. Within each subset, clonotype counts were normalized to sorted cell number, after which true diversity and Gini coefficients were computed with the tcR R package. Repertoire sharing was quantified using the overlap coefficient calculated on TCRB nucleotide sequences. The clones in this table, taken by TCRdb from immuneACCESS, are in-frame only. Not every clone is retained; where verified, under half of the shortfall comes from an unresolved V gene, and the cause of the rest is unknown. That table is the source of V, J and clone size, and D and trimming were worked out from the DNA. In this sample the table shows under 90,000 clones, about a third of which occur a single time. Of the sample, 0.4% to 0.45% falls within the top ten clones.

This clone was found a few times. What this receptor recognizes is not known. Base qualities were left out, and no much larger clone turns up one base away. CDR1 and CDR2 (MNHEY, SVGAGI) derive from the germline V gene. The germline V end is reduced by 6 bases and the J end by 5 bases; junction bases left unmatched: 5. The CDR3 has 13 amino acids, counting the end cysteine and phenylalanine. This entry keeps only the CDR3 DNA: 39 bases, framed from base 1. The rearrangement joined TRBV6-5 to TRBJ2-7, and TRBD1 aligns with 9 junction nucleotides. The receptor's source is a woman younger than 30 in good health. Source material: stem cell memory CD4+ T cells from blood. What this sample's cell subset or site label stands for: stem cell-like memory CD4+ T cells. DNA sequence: TGTGCCAGCAGCCGGGACAGGGTAAACGAGCAGTACTTC. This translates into CASSRDRVNEQYF.